The TCR beta chain described here comes from a study of cytomegalovirus exposure and HLA in healthy donors (TCRdb year 2017). For the study in its entirety: According to a later analysis, the approximately 120 validation repertoires were produced on the same platform as the roughly 600 repertoires of the first cohort. The study aimed to test whether cataloging public T cell receptors could reveal signatures of past pathogen exposure. To predict cytomegalovirus infection status, the study combined high-throughput TCR immunosequencing, statistical association of individual TCRs with disease status, and machine learning. In addition to the first cohort of around 670 subjects, a separate validation cohort of approximately 130 different subjects was used.

The donors were included in the validation cohort of 130 or so subjects, a group kept apart from the roughly 670-subject first cohort. The paper's findings and limits, for the study overall: A few of the identified cytomegalovirus-associated TCR beta chains were confirmed in vitro to be specific for cytomegalovirus antigens. According to the authors, the approach could potentially be generalized to other disease states and immunological phenotypes. A later analysis lacked HLA typing for the validation cohort, so it scored co-occurrence in that cohort across all 110 or so repertoires. In a later analysis, TCRs clustered in the first cohort were found to also tend to co-occur in the 130 or so validation repertoires, with about 93% of cluster scores above 0. Across donors, most TCR sequences were observed very rarely, whereas some public TCRs were present in many individuals. The study gave a list of 150 to 200 TCR beta chains associated with cytomegalovirus. The classifier was reported to diagnose cytomegalovirus status with high specificity and sensitivity in both the original and validation cohorts.

Library creation used the immunoSEQ multiplex PCR assay. The authors processed their data as follows. To diagnose cytomegalovirus status from the catalog of TCR beta chain sequences, a statistical classification framework was built. The immuneACCESS repertoire file appears here via TCRdb, limited to in-frame rearrangements. These files lack a portion of the clones; in checked studies, under half of the deficit traces to unresolved V genes, and the cause of the others is not known. D and trimming were read from the DNA, whereas the V and J calls and clone size are those reported in that table. For this sample there are hundreds of thousands of clones; 80% to 90% appear just once. The ten largest clones add up to roughly 0.82% of the sample. The CDR3 contains 15 residues, cysteine and phenylalanine counted. Only the CDR3 DNA stays, 45 bases, in frame from base 1. The V end loses 7 bases and the J end loses 6 bases, and a stretch of 20 bases separates them. Based on the germline V gene, the CDR1 and CDR2 sequences are MNHNS and SASEGT.

Notes on this clone: It lacks a known antigen. No much larger clone exists at a distance of one base, and base qualities are not known.

Material for sequencing was PBMCs. Recombination connected TRBV6-1 to TRBJ2-3; a tentative D call is TRBD2 (6 bases match). This clonotype originated in a woman under 30 in good health and CMV-seronegative. The DNA sequence is as follows: TGTGCCAGCACCCCCGCGGGGCACGTCCCCGATACGCAGTATTTT. Its protein is CASTPAGHVPDTQYF.